The 5 T cell receptor beta chains listed next were all sequenced from one sample in a study of blood T cell repertoires in COVID-19 (dated by TCRdb to the early 2020s). Library preparation employed the immunoSEQ multiplex PCR assay. In its TCRdb copy, this immuneACCESS table keeps in-frame sequences only and misses some clones. Where compared with another copy, unresolved V genes explain less than half of these, and the others have no known cause. The sample yields around 250,000 clones; approximately 85% were counted once. Over 5.5% of the sample is taken by the ten largest. The sample consisted of peripheral blood. The receptors were sampled from a woman of 80 years or more with COVID-19, enrolled during active disease.

The gene calls are TRBV6-5 and TRBJ2-7; a weak D match, TRBD2 (5 bases). This CDR3 is built from 14 residues. Per germline, CDR1 MNHEY and CDR2 SVGAGI. The V end was cut by 7 bases, the J end by 6 bases, with 19 bases between. CDR3 sequence: CASKHPGMVPEQYV. The CDR3 bases are TGTGCCAGCAAGCACCCGGGAATGGTACCCGAGCAGTACGTC.

This clone was detected a few times. The rearrangement joins TRBV6-4 to TRBJ2-1, with TRBD2 matching over 8 bases. The length of the CDR3 is 16 residues. V gave up 0 bases and J gave up 5 bases; unmatched junction bases: 6. The germline gives CDR1 MRHNA, CDR2 SNTAGT. CDR3 DNA: TGTGCCAGCAGTGACTCGAGTAGCGGGGCCGACAATGAGCAGTTCTTC. Protein sequence: CASSDSSSGADNEQFF.

The rearrangement uses TRBV7-2 and TRBJ2-7, with a possible D match to TRBD2 (7 bases). This CDR3 spans 15 amino acids. Germline V gene sequence: CDR1 SGHTA, CDR2 FQGNSA. Trimming took off 5 bases at V and 2 bases at J, with 16 bases between the two ends. The CDR3 region is CASSVGAGDTYEQYV. In nucleotides, the CDR3 is TGTGCCAGCAGCGTTGGTGCGGGGGACACCTACGAGCAGTACGTC.

As regards this clone: This sample includes further DNA sequences coding for the same CDR3. The rearrangement uses TRBV7-2 and TRBJ2-5, with 8 bases identical to TRBD1. The V segment lost 1 base and the J segment 4 bases; nucleotides outside the gene matches: 2. Looked up from germline, CDR1 is SGHTA and CDR2 is FQGNSA. CDR3 length: 14 amino acids. CDR3 coding DNA: TGTGCCAGCAGCTTAGGAGGACAGGGAGAGACCCAGTACTTC. Translating it yields CASSLGGQGETQYF.

The chain recombines TRBV7-2 with TRBJ2-2; TRBD2 aligns across 7 bases. The CDR3 has 16 amino acids. The junction had 10 bases not matched to a gene; V was cut back by 5 bases and J by 4 bases. Germline CDR1 and CDR2: SGHTA and FQGNSA. CDR3 sequence: CASSRRDPGGTGELFF. CDR3 nucleotides: TGTGCCAGCAGCCGCCGGGACCCGGGGGGCACCGGGGAGCTGTTTTTT.